The rows below give T cell receptor beta chains drawn from one sample of a study of cytomegalovirus exposure and HLA in healthy donors. The table came from immunoSEQ multiplex PCR; TCRdb's copy has only in-frame clones and leaves some out. The repertoire holds tens of thousands of clones, with roughly 70% as singletons. The source material was PBMCs. These receptors all stem from a woman aged 35 to 49 in good health and CMV-seropositive. The CDR3 runs from the conserved cysteine through the conserved F or W. A D gene is named only where the DNA matches it firmly. Size tells how often a clone was seen (once, few, many) or the class of an expanded clone, and some rows leave it out.

DNA | CDR3 | V | D | size | J
TGCGCCAGCAGCCAGCCGACAGGGGGCCGCGGGGAGCTGTTTTTT | CASSQPTGGRGELFF | TRBV4-1 | TRBD1 | . | TRBJ2-2
TGTGCCAGCTCCAGGGGCGCCGATCAGCCCCAGCATTTT | CASSRGADQPQHF | TRBV16 | . | . | TRBJ1-5
TGTGCCAGCAGGGCCCAGGCTGGCGGGGGTCGGTACGAGCAGTACTTC | CASRAQAGGGRYEQYF | TRBV7-2 | TRBD2 | . | TRBJ2-7
TGTGCCAGCGACGCCGGGACAGAAGTTTCACCCCTCCACTTT | CASDAGTEVSPLHF | TRBV19 | TRBD1 | . | TRBJ1-6
TGTGCCAGCAGCCAAGAAGCGGGGGGGTTGGTTTTCACTGAAGCTTTCTTT | CASSQEAGGLVFTEAFF | TRBV4-2 | . | . | TRBJ1-1
TGTGCCAGCAGTGAAGGGTCGACAGAAGAACTTAATCAGCCCCAGCATTTT | CASSEGSTEELNQPQHF | TRBV2 | . | once | TRBJ1-5
TGTGCCAGCACCTACACCGGGAACTATGGCTACACCTTC | CASTYTGNYGYTF | TRBV2 | . | . | TRBJ1-2
TGTGCCTGGAGTGTAAGGGCTGGGGGCGCAGATACGCAGTATTTT | CAWSVRAGGADTQYF | TRBV30 | . | . | TRBJ2-3
TGTGCCAGTAGTATAGAGATAGTGGGGAGTCTGCGTAATTCACCCCTCCACTTT | CASSIEIVGSLRNSPLHF | TRBV19 | . | . | TRBJ1-6
TGCGCCAGCAGCTTAGGACAGGACATTTACGAGCAGTACTTC | CASSLGQDIYEQYF | TRBV5-1 | TRBD1 | many | TRBJ2-7
TGCGCCAGCAGCTTGCGGGGAAGCTCAGACACCGGGGAGCTGTTTTTT | CASSLRGSSDTGELFF | TRBV5-1 | . | . | TRBJ2-2
TGTGCCACCAGAGAAGGCGGGGGGGTAGGAGATGAGCAGTTCTTC | CATREGGGVGDEQFF | TRBV15 | TRBD2 | . | TRBJ2-1
TGCGCCAGCAGCAATAGCAATCAGCCCCAGCATTTT | CASSNSNQPQHF | TRBV10-1 | . | . | TRBJ1-5
TGTGCCAGCAGCTTAAATAGCGGGCAAGAGACCCAGTACTTC | CASSLNSGQETQYF | TRBV11-2 | TRBD2 | . | TRBJ2-5
TGTGCCAGCAGTGAACCGACAGGGAACACCGGGGAGCTGTTTTTT | CASSEPTGNTGELFF | TRBV25-1 | . | . | TRBJ2-2
TGTGCCAGCAGCCGCCAGACAGGTAGCACGGGCAATCAGCCCCAGCATTTT | CASSRQTGSTGNQPQHF | TRBV2 | . | . | TRBJ1-5
TGCGCCAGCAGCTTGGCAACAGGGCTAGAGACCCAGTACTTC | CASSLATGLETQYF | TRBV5-1 | . | . | TRBJ2-5
TGTGCCACCAGCCCAGGGACTACTAGCGACACCGGGGAGCTGTTTTTT | CATSPGTTSDTGELFF | TRBV15 | TRBD2 | few | TRBJ2-2
TGCAGCGTTGCCCTAGTAGATTCAGAGACCCAGTACTTC | CSVALVDSETQYF | TRBV29-1 | . | . | TRBJ2-5
TGTGCCAGCAGCCGAATAAAGACAGGGAACTATGGCTACACCTTC | CASSRIKTGNYGYTF | TRBV5-4 | TRBD1 | . | TRBJ1-2
TGTGCCAGTAGTACGAGGCAGTCCTCCTACGAGCAGTACTTC | CASSTRQSSYEQYF | TRBV19 | . | few | TRBJ2-7
TGCAGCGTTGAGGTACACCGTTCGGACAGGGTTGAGCAGTACTTC | CSVEVHRSDRVEQYF | TRBV29-1 | TRBD1 | . | TRBJ2-5
TGTGCCAGCCTTGGCGGGGAACACGGCTATGGCTACACCTTC | CASLGGEHGYGYTF | TRBV6-1 | . | once | TRBJ1-2
TGTGCCAGTAGTCCCCAGACAGCGATGAACACTGAAGCTTTCTTT | CASSPQTAMNTEAFF | TRBV19 | . | . | TRBJ1-1
TGTGCCAGCAGCGTATCTCCAGGTACTGAAGCTTTCTTT | CASSVSPGTEAFF | TRBV9 | . | few | TRBJ1-1
TGCGCCAGCAGCTTGGCGGGGGGGGAGCGATACGAGCAGTACTTC | CASSLAGGERYEQYF | TRBV5-1 | TRBD2 | . | TRBJ2-7
TGTGCCAGTAGTGCGGGATACACCGGGGAGCTGTTTTTT | CASSAGYTGELFF | TRBV19 | . | once | TRBJ2-2
TGCGCCAGCAGTGTAGAGAACACTGAAGCTTTCTTT | CASSVENTEAFF | TRBV10-2 | . | . | TRBJ1-1
TGTGCCAGCAGCGTACTGGACACCACCGGGGAGCTGTTTTTT | CASSVLDTTGELFF | TRBV9 | . | . | TRBJ2-2
TGTGCCTGGCGGGCCGGTGGGGGCGGTCAGCCCCAGCATTTT | CAWRAGGGGQPQHF | TRBV30 | . | . | TRBJ1-5
TGTGCCAGCAGGTACTCAGGAGGGGAGGGCACCGGGGAGCTGTTTTTT | CASRYSGGEGTGELFF | TRBV6-5 | TRBD2 | . | TRBJ2-2
TGTGCCAGCACCCGAGACAGGGGAGAAGGAGATACGCAGTATTTT | CASTRDRGEGDTQYF | TRBV2 | TRBD1 | . | TRBJ2-3
TGTGCCAGCAGCTTAGACGGGGAAATCAATCAGCCCCAGCATTTT | CASSLDGEINQPQHF | TRBV11-2 | . | . | TRBJ1-5
TGTGCCAGCAGTGGGATCAGGCATGAGCAGTTCTTC | CASSGIRHEQFF | TRBV6-1 | . | many | TRBJ2-1
TGTGCCAGCAGTAGGACAGTTTCCTACGAGCAGTACTTC | CASSRTVSYEQYF | TRBV6-5 | . | . | TRBJ2-7
TGTGCCAGCAGCGTAGGGAGACCTGGTAATTCACCCCTCCACTTT | CASSVGRPGNSPLHF | TRBV9 | . | . | TRBJ1-6
TGTGCCAGCAGCTTTGTCGGGACTCGGGGCGGGGAGCTGTTTTTT | CASSFVGTRGGELFF | TRBV7-9 | . | . | TRBJ2-2
TGCGCCAGCAGCCAGCGACAGGGGAATCGAGATACGCAGTATTTT | CASSQRQGNRDTQYF | TRBV4-1 | TRBD1 | few | TRBJ2-3
TGTGCCAGCAGTCCTCCGGGACAGGGATACACTGAAGCTTTCTTT | CASSPPGQGYTEAFF | TRBV2 | TRBD1 | . | TRBJ1-1
TGCAGCGTCCAACGCGGCCTAGCGGGGATCTCCTACGAGCAGTACTTC | CSVQRGLAGISYEQYF | TRBV29-1 | TRBD2 | . | TRBJ2-7